This entry is about one TCR beta chain. The data originate from a study of T cells after yellow fever vaccination. TCRdb ran MiXCR on the 5' RACE reads and lists one entry per CDR3 protein. The data hold 100,000 to 150,000 distinct CDR3 sequences, with roughly 15% observed a single time. Per germline, CDR1 SGHTA and CDR2 FQGTGA. V lost 2 bases and J 5 bases, leaving 22 bases between the germline ends. The CDR3 contains 18 residues. The TCR originated in a man in his late teens or twenties who received the YFV17D yellow fever vaccine. The sequences come from CD8+ T cells sorted from PBMCs, collected 5 days after the yellow fever booster vaccination. This chain uses TRBV7-3 with TRBJ1-5, with D tentatively TRBD1 (5 bases). The DNA of the CDR3 is TGTGCCAGCAGCTTATTGATCGTGGGACCTCAAGCATATCAGCCCCAGCATTTT. This encodes CASSLLIVGPQAYQPQHF.